The rows below give T cell receptor beta chains drawn from one sample of a study of identifying expanded T cells in peripheral blood. Repertoires were generated with immunoSEQ multiplex PCR, while TCRdb's copy carries only in-frame clones and drops some. The table lists under 150,000 clones, around 88% of them singletons, with roughly 7.9% in the top ten. The sequencing input was blood. The receptors come from a person aged 18 to 69 in good health. CDR3s include the opening cysteine and the closing phenylalanine or tryptophan. The D gene is left open where the match is weak. A clone size is listed for some rows: how often the clone was seen (once, few, many), or a class if it is expanded.

len | abundance | j_gene | d_gene | v_gene | CDR3nt | CDR3aa
11 | NA | TRBJ2-7 | TRBD1 | TRBV5-4 | TGTGCCAGCGGCACAGGGGACGAGCAGTACTTC | CASGTGDEQYF
12 | NA | TRBJ2-7 | NA | TRBV6-6 | TGTGCCAGCAGAAGGGACACCGGAGGGCAGTACTTC | CASRRDTGGQYF
14 | once | TRBJ2-7 | NA | TRBV7-2 | TGTGCCAGCAGCTTTATCGACACTTCCTACGAGCAGTACTTC | CASSFIDTSYEQYF
14 | NA | TRBJ2-5 | NA | TRBV28 | TGTGCCAGCAGTATCTTGGGGTCCCCAGAGACCCAGTACTTC | CASSILGSPETQYF
15 | NA | TRBJ1-3 | NA | TRBV19 | TGTGCCAGTAGAGGCCTTCGAGGCTCTGGAAACACCATATATTTT | CASRGLRGSGNTIYF
15 | NA | TRBJ2-1 | TRBD2 | TRBV5-4 | TGTGCCAGCAGTCGCCGGGAGGGCAACTACAATGAGCAGTTCTTC | CASSRREGNYNEQFF
18 | NA | TRBJ1-1 | TRBD1 | TRBV11-2 | TGTGCCAGCATCAAAATAAGGGGACAGGGTTCCTTGAACACTGAAGCTTTCTTT | CASIKIRGQGSLNTEAFF
14 | once | TRBJ2-7 | TRBD1 | TRBV18 | TGTGCCAGCTCACAAGGGCGGACAGGGACCGAGCAGTACTTC | CASSQGRTGTEQYF
13 | few | TRBJ2-1 | NA | TRBV6-5 | TGTGCCAGCAGGGACTACTCTTACAATGAGCAGTTCTTC | CASRDYSYNEQFF
15 | NA | TRBJ2-2 | NA | TRBV6-5 | TGTGCCAGCAGTTACTCGCTACAGGGCACCGGGGAGCTGTTTTTT | CASSYSLQGTGELFF
16 | NA | TRBJ1-4 | NA | TRBV5-1 | TGCGCCAGCAGCTTGGTTTCGGGGGCGCGTTCGGAAAAACTGTTTTTT | CASSLVSGARSEKLFF
14 | NA | TRBJ2-1 | TRBD2 | TRBV7-3 | TGTGCCAGCAGCTTCGGACGGGAGGACAATGAGCAGTTCTTC | CASSFGREDNEQFF
14 | NA | TRBJ2-7 | TRBD2 | TRBV29-1 | TGCAGCGTTGCGGGAGGACGGGGGGCCTACGAGCAGTACTTC | CSVAGGRGAYEQYF
12 | NA | TRBJ2-7 | NA | TRBV5-5 | TGTGCCAGCAGCTTGGAGCTAGTGGAGCAGTACTTC | CASSLELVEQYF
14 | NA | TRBJ2-3 | NA | TRBV9 | TGTGCCAGCAGCGCGGCTACAGGAACAGATACGCAGTATTTT | CASSAATGTDTQYF
14 | NA | TRBJ2-7 | TRBD1 | TRBV19 | TGTGCCAGTAGCCCGGGACAGGGACCCTACGAGCAGTACTTC | CASSPGQGPYEQYF
13 | NA | TRBJ2-5 | NA | TRBV7-9 | TGTGCCAGCAGCTTAGGGGGCGGAGAGACCCAGTACTTC | CASSLGGGETQYF
16 | NA | TRBJ2-7 | TRBD1 | TRBV5-1 | TGCGCCAGCAGCCTAACCGGACAGGGGAACTCCTACGAGCAGTACTTC | CASSLTGQGNSYEQYF
15 | NA | TRBJ2-7 | TRBD1 | TRBV9 | TGTGCCAGCAGCGTATCTCCGGGACAGGGTTTGGAGCAGTACTTC | CASSVSPGQGLEQYF
13 | once | TRBJ2-5 | NA | TRBV30 | TGTGCCTGGAGTACGACACGGCAAGAGACCCAGTACTTC | CAWSTTRQETQYF
13 | few | TRBJ1-2 | NA | TRBV7-3 | TGTGCCAGCAGCTTAGCGGGGTGGGATGGCTACACCTTC | CASSLAGWDGYTF
13 | NA | TRBJ1-4 | NA | TRBV2 | TGTGCCAGCAAGGACTGGGGGAATGAAAAACTGTTTTTT | CASKDWGNEKLFF
15 | NA | TRBJ2-7 | NA | TRBV14 | TGTGCCAGCAGCCAAGACGAAGCCCTCCCCTACGAGCAGTACTTC | CASSQDEALPYEQYF
16 | NA | TRBJ1-4 | TRBD1 | TRBV9 | TGTGCCAGCAGCGTAGAGGGACAGGGTAATAATGAAAAACTGTTTTTT | CASSVEGQGNNEKLFF
15 | NA | TRBJ2-7 | NA | TRBV6-1 | TGTGCCAGCAGTGAAGACCCAGGTTTCGCATCCGAGCAGTACTTC | CASSEDPGFASEQYF
13 | NA | TRBJ2-1 | NA | TRBV7-2 | TGTGCCAGCAGCGTAGACAAATACAATGAGCAGTTCTTC | CASSVDKYNEQFF
16 | NA | TRBJ1-1 | NA | TRBV6-5 | TGTGCCAGCAGTTACGTTTTCCCCGCGGGTACCACTGAAGCTTTCTTT | CASSYVFPAGTTEAFF
14 | NA | TRBJ2-5 | NA | TRBV7-9 | TGTGCCAGCAGCCCAACAGGGTTCCGGGAGACCCAGTACTTC | CASSPTGFRETQYF
13 | NA | TRBJ2-1 | NA | TRBV5-8 | TGTGCCAGCAGCACAGGACCCCGCCATGAGCAGTTCTTC | CASSTGPRHEQFF
13 | NA | TRBJ2-4 | NA | TRBV7-2 | TGTGCCAGCAGCTTCGACGCCAAAAACATTCAGTACTTC | CASSFDAKNIQYF
18 | NA | TRBJ2-2 | TRBD2 | TRBV4-1 | TGCGCCAGCAGCCGGGGACTAGCGGGGGGGTTCGGCACCGGGGAGCTGTTTTTT | CASSRGLAGGFGTGELFF
17 | NA | TRBJ1-5 | NA | TRBV7-9 | TGTGCCAGCAGCCTTGAGTCGGGCGGAGATGGAAGAAGACCCCAGCATTTT | CASSLESGGDGRRPQHF
14 | NA | TRBJ1-4 | NA | TRBV28 | TGTGCCAGCAAGGATGGCGGCTATAATGAAAAACTGTTTTTT | CASKDGGYNEKLFF
15 | NA | TRBJ2-2 | NA | TRBV6-1 | TGTGCCAGCAGTCTGGGCAATTCAATAGCCGGGGAGCTGTTTTTT | CASSLGNSIAGELFF
16 | NA | TRBJ2-2 | NA | TRBV4-2 | TGTGCCAGCAGCCAAGCTTCGCGGACCCAGACCGGGGAGCTGTTTTTT | CASSQASRTQTGELFF
13 | NA | TRBJ1-6 | NA | TRBV2 | TGTGCCAGCAGTGAACAGACCAATTCACCCCTCCACTTT | CASSEQTNSPLHF
15 | NA | TRBJ2-2 | TRBD2 | TRBV10-2 | TGCGCCACCCAGACTAGCGGGGCGAACACCGGGGAGCTGTTTTTT | CATQTSGANTGELFF
12 | NA | TRBJ1-2 | TRBD1 | TRBV29-1 | TGCAGCGTGGGACAGGGGGACTATGGCTACACCTTC | CSVGQGDYGYTF
15 | once | TRBJ2-7 | TRBD2 | TRBV6-1 | TGTGCCAGCAGTACTAGCGGGGGGAGCTCCTACGAGCAGTACTTC | CASSTSGGSSYEQYF